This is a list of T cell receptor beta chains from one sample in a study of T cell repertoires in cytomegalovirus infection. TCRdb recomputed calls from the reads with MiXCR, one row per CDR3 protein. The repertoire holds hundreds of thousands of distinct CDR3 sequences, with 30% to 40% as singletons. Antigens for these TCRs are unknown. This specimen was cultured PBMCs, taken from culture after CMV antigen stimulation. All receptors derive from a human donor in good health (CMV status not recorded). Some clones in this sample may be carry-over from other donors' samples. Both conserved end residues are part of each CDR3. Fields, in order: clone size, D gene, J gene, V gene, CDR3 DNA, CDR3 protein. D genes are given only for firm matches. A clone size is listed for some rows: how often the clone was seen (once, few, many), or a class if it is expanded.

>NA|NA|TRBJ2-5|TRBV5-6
TGTGCCAGCAGCTTGGAACCTATACAAGAGACCCAGTACTTC
CASSLEPIQETQYF
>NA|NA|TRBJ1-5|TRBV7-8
TGTGCCAGCAGCCCCCTGAGGGTCCAGACTAATCAGCCCCAGCATTTT
CASSPLRVQTNQPQHF
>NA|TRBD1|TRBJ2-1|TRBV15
TGTGCCACCAGCGAAGCCCCGACAGGGGACAATGAGCAGTTCTTC
CATSEAPTGDNEQFF
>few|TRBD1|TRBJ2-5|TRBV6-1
TGTGCCAGTAGGACAGGGCAATCGGGAGAGACCCAGTACTTC
CASRTGQSGETQYF
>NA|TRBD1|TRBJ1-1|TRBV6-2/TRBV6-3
TGTGCCAGCAGTTACGACAGGGCGGGTACTGAAGCTTTCTTT
CASSYDRAGTEAFF
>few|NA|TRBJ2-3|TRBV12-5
TGTGCTAGTGCCACAGCGGCGGGGAGGCGTGCAGATACGCAGTATTTT
CASATAAGRRADTQYF
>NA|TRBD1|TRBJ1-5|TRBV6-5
TGTGCCAGCGGGAGACAGGGTCGAGGGGATCAGCCCCAGCATTTT
CASGRQGRGDQPQHF
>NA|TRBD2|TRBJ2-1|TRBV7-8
TGTGCCAGCAGCCGGCGGGAGACCTACAATGAGCAGTTCTTC
CASSRRETYNEQFF
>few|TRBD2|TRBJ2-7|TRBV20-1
TGCAGTGCTCGGACTAGCGGATACGAGCAGTACTTC
CSARTSGYEQYF
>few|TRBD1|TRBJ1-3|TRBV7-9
TGTGCCAGCGCTACAGGGGGCGCTTCTGGAAACACCATATATTTT
CASATGGASGNTIYF
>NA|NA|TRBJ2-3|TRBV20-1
TGCAGTGCTAGCCTGGCGATGGAAGATACGCAGTATTTT
CSASLAMEDTQYF
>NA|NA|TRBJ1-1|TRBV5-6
TGTGCCAGCAGCCCCCGTTTCGCGGGATTCGCTGAAGCTTTCTTT
CASSPRFAGFAEAFF
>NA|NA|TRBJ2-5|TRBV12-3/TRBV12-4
TGTGCCAGCAGTTTTACCAGTACCCAAGAGACCCAGTACTTC
CASSFTSTQETQYF
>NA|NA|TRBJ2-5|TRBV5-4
TGTGCCAGCAGCCCTTTAGACAGTCAAGAGACCCAGTACTTC
CASSPLDSQETQYF
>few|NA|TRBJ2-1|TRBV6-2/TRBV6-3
TGTGCCAGCAGTTCCTTAGTAGGCGTTTCCTACAATGAGCAGTTCTTC
CASSSLVGVSYNEQFF
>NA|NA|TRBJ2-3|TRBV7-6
TGTGCCAGCAGCCAAAGGGCTCACACAGATACGCAGTATTTT
CASSQRAHTDTQYF
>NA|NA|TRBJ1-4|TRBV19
TGTGCCAGTAGAACAGGGCTTAATGAAAAACTGTTTTTT
CASRTGLNEKLFF
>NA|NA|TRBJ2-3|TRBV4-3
TGCGCCAGCAGCCAAGATTGGCAGGATACGCAGTATTTT
CASSQDWQDTQYF
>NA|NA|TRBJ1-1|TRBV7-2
TGTGCCAGCAGCAAGAAGGACACTGAAGCTTTCTTT
CASSKKDTEAFF
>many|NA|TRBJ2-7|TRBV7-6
TGTGCCAGCAGCTTACTACCAAACGACGAGCAGTACTTC
CASSLLPNDEQYF
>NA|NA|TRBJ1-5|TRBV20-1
TGCAGTGCGTCCGGGAGTAGCAATCAGCCCCAGCATTTT
CSASGSSNQPQHF
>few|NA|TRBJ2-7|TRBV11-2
TGTGCCAGCAGCACCGGACGACAAAAGTACTACGAGCAGTACTTC
CASSTGRQKYYEQYF
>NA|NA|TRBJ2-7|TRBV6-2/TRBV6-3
TGTGCCAGCAGCCCCTACTCTGGACGGAATTGGGCGCAGCAGTACTTC
CASSPYSGRNWAQQYF
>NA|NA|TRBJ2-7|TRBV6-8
TGTGCCAACAGCCAAAGGGGGGCAATTTCCTACGAGCAGTACTTC
CANSQRGAISYEQYF
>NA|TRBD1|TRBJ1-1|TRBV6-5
TGTGCCATCGGAGACGCCCGGACAGGCGAGAACACTGAAGCTTTCTTT
CAIGDARTGENTEAFF
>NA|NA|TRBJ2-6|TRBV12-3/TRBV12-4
TGTGCCAGCAGCCCTTCTTGGGGCGGGGCCAACGTCCTGACTTTC
CASSPSWGGANVLTF
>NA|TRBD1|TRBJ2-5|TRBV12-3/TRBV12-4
TGTGCCAGCAGTCCCGCCCGGACAGGGAGAGAGACCCAGTACTTC
CASSPARTGRETQYF
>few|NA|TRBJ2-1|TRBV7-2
TGTGCCAGCAGCTTAGCTGGGATAGACTACAATGAGCAGTTCTTC
CASSLAGIDYNEQFF
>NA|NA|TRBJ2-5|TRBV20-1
TGCAGTGCCACCCGCCGCTTCAGCAAAGAGACCCAGTACTTC
CSATRRFSKETQYF
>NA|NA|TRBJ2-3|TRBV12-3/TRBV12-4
TGTGCCAGCAGTTCTTACTATCCCCGCACAGATACGCAGTATTTT
CASSSYYPRTDTQYF
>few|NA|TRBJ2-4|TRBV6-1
TGTGCCAGCAGTAAGGGAGGGGGAATTGGCATTCAGTACTTC
CASSKGGGIGIQYF
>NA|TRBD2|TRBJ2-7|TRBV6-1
TGTGCCACAGGGACTAGCTACGAGCAGTACTTC
CATGTSYEQYF
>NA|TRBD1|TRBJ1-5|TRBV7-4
TGTGCCAGCAGCCGAGGGTACAGGGGGCAGAGTCAGCCCCAGCATTTT
CASSRGYRGQSQPQHF
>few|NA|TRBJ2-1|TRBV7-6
TGTGCCAGCAGACTAAAGGGCCCAGGGAATGAGCAGTTCTTC
CASRLKGPGNEQFF
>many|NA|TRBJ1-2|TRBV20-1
TGCAGCCCAGTGCTAGCCGATACGGAAGGCTACACCTTC
CSPVLADTEGYTF
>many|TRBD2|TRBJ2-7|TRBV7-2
TGTGCCAGCAGCTTTCCCGGGACTAGCGGCGAGCAGTACTTC
CASSFPGTSGEQYF
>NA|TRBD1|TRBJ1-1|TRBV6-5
TGTGCCAGCAGTTACGACTGGACAGGGGCCACTGAAGCTTTCTTT
CASSYDWTGATEAFF
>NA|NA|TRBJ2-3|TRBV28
TGTGCCAGCAGTTTACGGCCACAATACACAGATACGCAGTATTTT
CASSLRPQYTDTQYF
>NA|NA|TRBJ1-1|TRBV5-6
TGTGCCAGCAGCTTGGCCGAATGGAGAAGGAACACTGAAGCTTTCTTT
CASSLAEWRRNTEAFF
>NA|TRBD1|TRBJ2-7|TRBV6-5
TGTGCCAGCAGTTACGACAGGGGCGAGCAGTACTTC
CASSYDRGEQYF
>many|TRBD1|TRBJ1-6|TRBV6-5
TGTGCCAGCAGTTACGGATCCGGGACAGTAACCAATTCACCCCTCCACTTT
CASSYGSGTVTNSPLHF
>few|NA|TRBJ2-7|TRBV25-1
TGTGCCAGCAGTGAACTTGGTGGGGACTACGAGCAGTACTTC
CASSELGGDYEQYF
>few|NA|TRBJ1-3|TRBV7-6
TGTGCCAGCAGCCCCCCGGGGGCCGTAGGAAACACCATATATTTT
CASSPPGAVGNTIYF
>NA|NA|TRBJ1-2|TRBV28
TGTGCCAGCAGTCGGATGACAGTTATGGCAAACTATGGCTACACCTTC
CASSRMTVMANYGYTF
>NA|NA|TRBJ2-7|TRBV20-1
TGCAGTGCTAGAAAAGCGGATGAGCAGTACTTC
CSARKADEQYF
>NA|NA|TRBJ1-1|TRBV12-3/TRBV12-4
TGTGCCAGCAGTCCAATCTTGGGGGGCGGTGGTTCTGAAGCTTTCTTT
CASSPILGGGGSEAFF
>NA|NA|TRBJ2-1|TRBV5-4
TGTGCCAGCAGTCGAGACAGTTCTCAGTACAATGAGCAGTTCTTC
CASSRDSSQYNEQFF
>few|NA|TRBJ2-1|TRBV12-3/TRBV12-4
TGTGCCAGCAGTCAGCGGGACAGAGATGACAATGAGCAGTTCTTC
CASSQRDRDDNEQFF
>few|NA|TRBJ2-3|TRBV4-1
TGCGCCAGCAGCCAAGAGGTCAGGGACACAGATACGCAGTATTTT
CASSQEVRDTDTQYF
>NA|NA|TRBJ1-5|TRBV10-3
TGTGCCATCAGTGGGGTAGCGAATCAGCCCCAGCATTTT
CAISGVANQPQHF
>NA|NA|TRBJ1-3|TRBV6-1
TGTGCCAGCAGTGAGTGGTTTGGAGGGGCCGAAAACACCATATATTTT
CASSEWFGGAENTIYF
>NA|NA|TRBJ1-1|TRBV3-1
TGTGCCAGCAGCTTAAGGGACATGCGGAACACTGAAGCTTTCTTT
CASSLRDMRNTEAFF
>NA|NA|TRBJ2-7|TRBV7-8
TGTGCCAGCAGCTTAGGCCTCCGGGAGCAGTACTTC
CASSLGLREQYF
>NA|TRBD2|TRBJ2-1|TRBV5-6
TGTGCCAGCAGCCGCACGGTCCTGCCGGGACTAGCGGGAGTTGGTGAGCAGTTCTTC
CASSRTVLPGLAGVGEQFF
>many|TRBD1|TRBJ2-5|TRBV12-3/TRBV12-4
TGTGCCAGCAGAGAGGGACAGACATCGCAAGAGACCCAGTACTTC
CASREGQTSQETQYF
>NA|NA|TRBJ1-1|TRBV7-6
TGTGCCAGCAGCTTAATAGGAACAGGTTGGAACACTGAAGCTTTCTTT
CASSLIGTGWNTEAFF
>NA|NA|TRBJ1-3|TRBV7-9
TGTGCCAGCAGCTTAGATCTCGCTGGAAACACCATATATTTT
CASSLDLAGNTIYF
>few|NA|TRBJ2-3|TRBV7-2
TGTGCCAGCAGCTCGGGACTGGGGCACGGCGATACGCAGTATTTT
CASSSGLGHGDTQYF
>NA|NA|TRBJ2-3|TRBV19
TGTGCCAGTAAGATTGCCTCTAGCACAGATACGCAGTATTTT
CASKIASSTDTQYF
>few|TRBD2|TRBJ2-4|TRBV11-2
TGTGCCAGCAGCCCCCCTGGGACTAGCGGGTTTCGGGGAAACATTCAGTACTTC
CASSPPGTSGFRGNIQYF